The rows below give T cell receptor beta chains drawn from one sample of a study of CXCR3-negative and CXCR3-positive naive CD8 T cells. TCRdb re-analyzed the 5' RACE reads; it lists each CDR3 protein once, without DNA. The data include 150,000 to 180,000 distinct CDR3 sequences; the top ten clones carry approximately 0.5%. The sample was naive CXCR3+ CD8+ T cells from blood. These receptors all come from a human donor in good health. Some clones in this sample may be carry-over from other donors' samples. Each CDR3 is given with its conserved first and last residue.

v_call	j_call	cdr3_aa
TRBV12-3/TRBV12-4	TRBJ2-7	CASSLVRGETYEQYF
TRBV9	TRBJ2-7	CASSVGPTGGAYEQYF
TRBV2	TRBJ2-7	CASKTLGFEQYF
TRBV20-1	TRBJ2-3	CSASLGGRANTDTQYF
TRBV12-3/TRBV12-4	TRBJ2-5	CASSSEGRGETQYF
TRBV29-1	TRBJ2-1	CSVEHPGEGNEQFF
TRBV5-1	TRBJ1-5	CASSFSGDSNQPQHF
TRBV9	TRBJ2-1	CASSVLAGTYNEQFF
TRBV7-2	TRBJ2-7	CASSPRTSGGDYEQYF
TRBV10-3	TRBJ2-7	CAISAEGQGAYEQYF
TRBV7-9	TRBJ1-2	CASSLAGGYGYTF
TRBV20-1	TRBJ2-6	CSGGPLGGANVLTF
TRBV7-2	TRBJ2-7	CASSWTDETYEQYF
TRBV12-3/TRBV12-4	TRBJ1-1	CASGTGVNTEAFF
TRBV7-9	TRBJ1-1	CASSSDIAGAFF
TRBV6-2/TRBV6-3	TRBJ1-1	CASSQGWNTEAFF
TRBV29-1	TRBJ2-1	CCWGSSYNEQFF
TRBV5-1	TRBJ2-1	CASSATSGRAVNEQFF
TRBV12-3/TRBV12-4	TRBJ2-1	CASSLPGRSNEQFF
TRBV5-1	TRBJ1-6	CASSLDFGSSYNSPLHF
TRBV5-4	TRBJ2-3	CASSLVVIAGVGTDTQYF
TRBV6-5	TRBJ2-5	CASRRNFQDGGQETQYF
TRBV9	TRBJ2-4	CASGGVGERKNIQYF
TRBV13	TRBJ1-6	CASSRLRVNGNSPLHF
TRBV29-1	TRBJ2-7	CSVEDVGRGYEQYF
TRBV5-6	TRBJ2-2	CASSPTGHTGELFF
TRBV29-1	TRBJ2-2	CSVRTRDRGKTGELFF
TRBV12-3/TRBV12-4	TRBJ2-1	CATGSYNEQFF
TRBV4-2	TRBJ1-5	CASSQEQGYQPQHF
TRBV29-1	TRBJ2-3	CSVELATDTQYF
TRBV27	TRBJ2-7	CASSLSTEQYF